The next 3 T cell receptor beta chains were all read from a single sample in a study of blood T cells in healthy people across ages. Primers used in a second PCR of about 6 to 11 cycles were a sample-barcoded 5' primer and a J-beta primer mix. MiXCR, applied by TCRdb to the 5' RACE reads, yields one record per CDR3 protein. The profile shows hundreds of thousands of distinct CDR3 sequences, around 27% of them singletons. These sequences were also reported in another study, on T cells of mothers and their children.

The sequenced sample was blood. The source of these receptors is a boy aged 2-15 years in good health.

The genes are TRBV12-3 or TRBV12-4 and TRBJ2-7, with 8 bases identical to TRBD2. V lost 8 bases and J lost 5; bases outside the gene matches: 11. The CDR3 sequence is 14 residues long. This CDR3 is CASGGSGSFDEQYF. The CDR3 DNA follows: TGTGCCAGCGGGGGGAGCGGGAGTTTCGACGAGCAGTACTTC.

The chain uses TRBV4-1 and TRBJ1-2; unclear D gene. Trimming stripped 0 bases from V and 7 bases from J, with 12 bases between. The CDR3 loop spans 14 amino acids. Germline values: CDR1 MGHRA, CDR2 YSYEKL. The CDR3 loop is CASSQDLGPGGYTF. The CDR3 nucleotides are TGCGCCAGCAGCCAAGATCTGGGTCCGGGTGGCTACACCTTC.

The rearrangement joins TRBV6-2 or TRBV6-3 to TRBJ2-3, with 7 bases lining up with TRBD2. CDR1 is MNHEY, CDR2 SVGEGT, per germline. V lost 10 bases to trimming and J lost 7 bases; unmatched junction nucleotides: 11. CDR3 length: 13 residues. This chain's CDR3 is CAIRSGGANTQYF. The CDR3 nucleotides are TGTGCCATCCGGTCGGGGGGAGCGAATACGCAGTATTTT.